Shown below are 17 T cell receptor beta chains from a single sample sequenced in a study of blood T cell repertoires in COVID-19. This table comes from immunoSEQ multiplex PCR, and its TCRdb copy is limited to in-frame clones, with some not included. The table has 350,000 to 450,000 clones, 75% to 90% seen once. Sequencing input: peripheral blood. All receptors derive from a woman younger than 30 with acute or convalescent COVID-19.

V and J are TRBV9 and TRBJ2-3; 7 nucleotides match TRBD1. The germline CDR1 and CDR2 sequences are SGDLS and YYNGEE. The V and J ends lost 0 bases and 4 bases, in that order; junction bases with no gene match: 11. The CDR3 totals 17 residues. The CDR3 DNA reads TGTGCCAGCAGCGTAGCAAGTGACAGGGATTGGTCAGATACGCAGTATTTT. Translated, it gives CASSVASDRDWSDTQYF.

The chain carries TRBV7-8 and TRBJ2-3; a possible D gene is TRBD2 (6 bases). The CDR3 sequence is 15 residues long. Trimming left V 5 bases short and J 2 bases short, with 14 bases between. Looked up from germline, CDR1 is SGHVS and CDR2 is FQNEAQ. The CDR3 loop is CASSRGIHPTDTQYF. DNA for the CDR3: TGTGCCAGCAGCCGCGGGATACACCCCACAGATACGCAGTATTTT.

The chain employs TRBV6-5 and TRBJ1-1; D perhaps matches TRBD1 (5 bases). Germline V gene data show CDR1 as MNHEY and CDR2 as SVGAGI. Trimming pared 6 bases from V and 1 base from J, leaving 12 bases between. The CDR3 is 14 amino acids. The CDR3 loop is CASRRQGQNTEAFF. CDR3 DNA sequence: TGTGCCAGCAGGAGGCAGGGCCAGAACACTGAAGCTTTCTTT.

The V gene is TRBV3-1 (or the pseudogene TRBV3-2), the J gene TRBJ2-2; 9 bases match TRBD1. With V trimmed by 4 bases and J by 3 bases, 3 bases remained unmatched. The CDR3 is 15 residues long. Germline CDR1 is LGHDT and CDR2 is YNNKEL (reference sequence). The CDR3 region has the DNA TGTGCCAGCAGCCCGGGACAGGGTCACACCGGGGAGCTGTTTTTT. Its translation is CASSPGQGHTGELFF.

V usage is TRBV19 and J usage is TRBJ2-3; no definite D call. Germline values: CDR1 LNHDA, CDR2 SQIVND (reference sequence). The CDR3 is made up of 12 amino acids. V dropped 4 bases and J dropped 6 bases, with 8 bases sitting between them. The CDR3 nucleotides are TGTGCCAGTAGTACGCGTACCGATACGCAGTATTTT. Amino acids: CASSTRTDTQYF.

CDR3 nucleotide sequence: TGTGCCAGTAGTATCCTGGGACAGGGTAATTCACCCCTCCACTTT. It specifies CASSILGQGNSPLHF. The chain joins TRBV19 to TRBJ1-6, with 9 nucleotides matching TRBD1. CDR1 LNHDA and CDR2 SQIVND come from the germline V gene (reference sequence). The V gene end was trimmed by 3 bases and the J gene end by 6 bases; junction bases not matched to a gene: 3. CDR3 size: 15 residues.

The chain has TRBV24-1 and TRBJ2-2, with unresolved D. This CDR3 is 14 amino acids long. Germline lookup yields CDR1 KGHDR and CDR2 SFDVKD. The V gene lost 0 bases and the J gene lost 6 bases, with 7 bases spanning the gap. In nucleotides, the CDR3 is TGTGCCACCAGTGATTTGTTAGGAGCCGGGGAGCTGTTTTTT. It is translated as CATSDLLGAGELFF.

The gene calls are TRBV19 and TRBJ2-5; D might be TRBD2 (6 bases). V lost 3 bases and J 4 bases, leaving 12 bases between the germline ends. Germline V gene sequence: CDR1 LNHDA, CDR2 SQIVND (reference sequence). This CDR3 has 14 amino acids. CDR3 region: CASSIAGFRETQYF. CDR3 DNA: TGTGCCAGTAGTATTGCGGGGTTTAGAGAGACCCAGTACTTC.

The chain has TRBV5-1 and TRBJ1-5; 8 bases agree with TRBD1. The V and J ends lost 4 bases and 5 bases, in that order; junction bases with no gene match: 5. Germline-derived CDR1 and CDR2 are SGHRS and YFSETQ. The CDR3 has 14 residues. The CDR3 spells CASSRTGLDQPQHF. CDR3 DNA: TGCGCCAGCAGCAGGACAGGGTTAGATCAGCCCCAGCATTTT.

The rearrangement links TRBV28 to TRBJ2-7; D unclear. Trimming pared 2 bases from V and 0 bases from J, leaving 5 bases between. The CDR3 has 13 amino acids. Per germline, CDR1 MDHEN and CDR2 SYDVKM. CDR3 in amino acids: CASSLRFSYEQYF. As DNA, the CDR3 is TGTGCCAGCAGTTTACGGTTCTCCTACGAGCAGTACTTC. Together with reference TRBV28 and TRBJ2-7, the CDR3 gives the full variable domain: DVKVTQSSRYLVKRTGEKVFLECVQDMDHENMFWYRQDPGLGLRLIYFSYDVKMKEKGDIPEGYSVSREKKERFSLILESASTNQTSMYLCASSLRFSYEQYFGPGTRLTVT.

The chain carries TRBV19 and TRBJ1-1; 7 nucleotides align to TRBD1. This CDR3 contains 14 residues. Trimming cost V 5 bases and J 0 bases; bases outside gene matches: 3. Germline CDR1 reads LNHDA; CDR2 reads SQIVND (reference sequence). This chain's CDR3 is CASSRQGMNTEAFF. For the CDR3, the DNA is TGTGCCAGTAGTCGACAGGGTATGAACACTGAAGCTTTCTTT.

This clone was recorded a few times. V gene TRBV9 combines with J gene TRBJ2-3; D might be TRBD2 (5 bases). Germline lookup yields CDR1 SGDLS and CDR2 YYNGEE. Between the trimmed V and J ends, which lost 3 bases and 2 bases, there was a span of 22 bases. This CDR3 is built from 18 residues. The CDR3 protein is CASSANHGEWIYTDTQYF. CDR3 sequence (DNA): TGTGCCAGCAGCGCAAACCACGGGGAGTGGATTTACACAGATACGCAGTATTTT.

CDR3 coding DNA: TGTGCCAGCAGCGTGGGACAGGGGAGCACTGAAGCTTTCTTT. This codes for CASSVGQGSTEAFF. The chain links TRBV9 to TRBJ1-1, with 10 positions matching TRBD1. This CDR3 comprises 14 residues. Trimming at V came to 2 bases and at J to 4 bases, leaving 2 bases not matched to a gene. Looked up from germline, CDR1 is SGDLS and CDR2 is YYNGEE.

This chain connects TRBV28 to TRBJ1-4, with no clear D. Trimming took 3 bases from V and 8 from J, leaving 13 bases between them. The CDR3 spans 14 residues. CDR1 and CDR2 (germline): MDHEN, SYDVKM. CDR3 loop: CASSFMARREKLFF. Written as DNA, the CDR3 is TGTGCCAGCAGTTTTATGGCCCGGAGGGAAAAACTGTTTTTT.

This chain connects TRBV9 to TRBJ2-2; TRBD1 matches at 7 bases. This CDR3 comprises 15 residues. Germline V gene data show CDR1 as SGDLS and CDR2 as YYNGEE. Trimming at V came to 1 base and at J to 0 bases, leaving 0 bases not matched to a gene. The CDR3 protein is CASSVRGPNTGELFF. CDR3 bases: TGTGCCAGCAGCGTAAGGGGGCCGAACACCGGGGAGCTGTTTTTT.

This clone was counted once. The genes are TRBV27 and TRBJ1-1; TRBD1 matches 7 bases. Germline-derived CDR1 and CDR2 are MNHEY and SMNVEV (reference sequence). V shed 5 bases, J shed 3 bases, and the junction held 9 bases outside the gene matches. This CDR3 region has 15 residues. This CDR3 reads CASSDDTGADTEAFF. The CDR3 DNA follows: TGTGCCAGCAGTGACGACACAGGGGCCGACACTGAAGCTTTCTTT.

The chain has TRBV9 and TRBJ2-5; 7 bases are a match to TRBD2. From germline, CDR1 is SGDLS and CDR2 YYNGEE. The CDR3 totals 15 residues. Losses at the gene ends were 3 bases for V and 2 bases for J; bases not matched to a gene: 7. The CDR3 DNA reads TGTGCCAGCAGCGCCATAGCGGGTAAACAAGAGACCCAGTACTTC. This codes for CASSAIAGKQETQYF.